Listed here are 21 T cell receptor beta chains from one sample, sequenced in a study of CD8 T cells in ankylosing spondylitis. One entry per CDR3 protein, called by TCRdb with MiXCR from the 5' RACE reads. This table holds a few hundred thousand distinct CDR3 sequences, roughly a tenth found once. Input material: blood, either unsorted or a sorted T cell fraction (not recorded which). These receptors all come from a male donor with ankylosing spondylitis or in good health (not recorded which).

This clonotype showed up many times. V usage is TRBV6-1 and J usage is TRBJ2-1, with 9 bases lining up with TRBD2. The CDR3 spans 17 residues. The germline V gene has CDR1 MNHNS and CDR2 SASEGT. V shed 5 bases, J shed 4 bases, and the junction held 12 bases outside the gene matches. This chain's CDR3 is CASSKSGAGGHYNEQFF. The CDR3 bases are TGTGCCAGCAGTAAATCGGGGGCGGGAGGGCATTACAATGAGCAGTTCTTC.

This chain links TRBV5-1 with TRBJ2-5; 8 bases fit TRBD2. From germline, CDR1 is SGHRS and CDR2 YFSETQ. The CDR3 extends over 14 amino acids. V was pared by 3 bases and J by 4 bases, with 5 bases of the junction left unmatched. This CDR3 is CASSSRGGGETQYF. In DNA, the CDR3 is TGCGCCAGCAGCTCCCGGGGGGGAGGAGAGACCCAGTACTTC.

This clonotype appeared once. The J gene is TRBJ2-2, the V gene TRBV10-3; TRBD2 agrees at 8 bases. V lost 6 bases, J lost 4 bases, and 13 bases stayed unmatched. Germline assignment: CDR1 ENHRY and CDR2 SYGVKD. The CDR3 totals 17 residues. The CDR3 bases are TGTGCCATCAGGAAACTAGCGGTAGGGCCGGGCACCGGGGAGCTGTTTTTT. Its translation is CAIRKLAVGPGTGELFF.

This clonotype was seen at least ten times. The V and J genes are TRBV12-3 or TRBV12-4 and TRBJ1-5; D is unresolved. CDR3 length: 14 amino acids. The V gene lost 3 bases and the J gene lost 0 bases, with 6 bases spanning the gap. The CDR3 sequence is CASSFGYSNQPQHF. CDR3 DNA: TGTGCCAGCAGTTTTGGGTATAGCAATCAGCCCCAGCATTTT.

This clonotype was recorded at least ten times. The chain employs TRBV29-1 and TRBJ1-4; D might be TRBD1 (5 bases). Trimming left V 6 bases short and J 7 bases short, with 15 bases between. From germline, CDR1 is SQVTM and CDR2 ANQGSEA. The CDR3 is made up of 13 amino acids. Here the CDR3 reads CSVGRMRGEKLFF. In DNA form, the CDR3 reads TGCAGCGTGGGCCGAATGAGGGGTGAAAAACTGTTTTTT. The whole variable domain, remainder taken from reference TRBV29-1 and TRBJ1-4, is SAVISQKPSRDICQRGTSLTIQCQVDSQVTMMFWYRQQPGQSLTLIATANQGSEATYESGFVIDKFPISRPNLTFSTLTVSNMSPEDSSIYLCSVGRMRGEKLFFGSGTQLSVL.

There are many counts of this clonotype. This rearrangement joins TRBV6-1 to TRBJ2-7; 10 bases align to TRBD2. CDR1 and CDR2 (germline): MNHNS, SASEGT. CDR3 length: 14 amino acids. Trimming cost V 4 bases and J 2 bases; bases outside gene matches: 2. CDR3 DNA sequence: TGTGCCAGCAGTGGGACTAGCGGAGCCTACGAGCAGTACTTC. It specifies CASSGTSGAYEQYF.

This clonotype appeared a few times. The chain employs TRBV2 and TRBJ2-7, with a possible D match to TRBD1 (7 bases). The CDR3 is made up of 13 amino acids. Trimming removed 9 bases from V and 5 bases from J, with 17 bases in between. Germline V gene sequence: CDR1 SNHLY, CDR2 FYNNEI. Written as DNA, the CDR3 is TGTGCCAGTTCCGCGGGGACAGTCAACGAGCAGTACTTC. This sequence encodes CASSAGTVNEQYF.

This clonotype appeared many times. The chain links TRBV20-1 to TRBJ1-3, with 7 bases that match TRBD1. This CDR3 region has 14 residues. V trimming: 6 bases; J trimming: 1 base; junction bases outside the gene matches: 6. CDR1 and CDR2 (germline): DFQATT, SNEGSKA (reference sequence). The CDR3 sequence is CSAEDRASGNTIYF. In DNA form, the CDR3 reads TGCAGTGCCGAAGACAGGGCATCTGGAAACACCATATATTTT.

This clonotype came up many times. The chain links TRBV20-1 to TRBJ1-2, with D unclear. CDR1 is DFQATT and CDR2 is SNEGSKA in the germline V gene (reference sequence). The V end lost 3 bases, the J end lost 8 bases, and 13 bases lay between the germline ends. The CDR3 is 12 residues long. CDR3 sequence (DNA): TGCAGTGCTAGCCCGGGCCGCGGCGGCTACACCTTC. Its translation: CSASPGRGGYTF.

This clonotype was seen at least ten times. The J gene is TRBJ1-1, the V gene TRBV29-1; 9 bases map to TRBD1. Germline V gene data show CDR1 as SQVTM and CDR2 as ANQGSEA. J gave up 6 bases and V 4 bases, and 6 bases lay outside the gene matches. CDR3 size: 13 residues. This CDR3 is CSVVGTGRAEAFF. CDR3 bases: TGCAGCGTTGTAGGGACAGGGAGGGCTGAAGCTTTCTTT.

This clonotype was detected only a few times. The rearrangement uses TRBV5-1 and TRBJ2-7; D perhaps matches TRBD1 (6 bases). There are 16 residues in the CDR3. V shed 4 bases and J shed 2 bases, with 19 bases lying between them. The germline CDR1 and CDR2 sequences are SGHRS and YFSETQ. The CDR3 is CASSPAETGIPYEQYF. The CDR3 DNA reads TGCGCCAGCAGCCCGGCGGAAACAGGGATTCCCTACGAGCAGTACTTC.

This clonotype has ten or more counts. The genes are TRBV7-8 and TRBJ1-5, with D maybe TRBD1 (5 bases). V dropped 5 bases and J dropped 10 bases, with 18 bases sitting between them. Germline V CDR1 and CDR2: SGHVS, FQNEAQ. This CDR3 spans 14 amino acids. As DNA, the CDR3 is TGTGCCAGCAGCCCCCAGGCCCGGGGGGTACCCCAGCATTTT. As protein: CASSPQARGVPQHF.

This clonotype was seen more than once but under ten times. The chain carries TRBV5-5 and TRBJ2-1; 13 nucleotides match TRBD2. The CDR3 consists of 17 residues. Germline CDR1 reads SGHKS; CDR2 reads YYEKEE (reference sequence). The ends lost 2 bases at V and 7 bases at J; junction bases unmatched: 9. The CDR3 DNA reads TGTGCCAGCAGCTTTTCCGGACTAGCGGGAGTTCGGAATGAGCAGTTCTTC. It yields the protein CASSFSGLAGVRNEQFF.

This clonotype was picked up a small number of times. The chain carries TRBV2 and TRBJ2-7; D gene uncertain. The CDR3 spans 15 residues. Germline CDR1 SNHLY, CDR2 FYNNEI. The V gene lost 2 bases and the J gene lost 0 bases, with 11 bases spanning the gap. The CDR3 bases are TGTGCCAGCAGTGAATTGGCGGTGAGCTCCTACGAGCAGTACTTC. Translating it yields CASSELAVSSYEQYF.

The sample holds many counts of this clonotype. This chain joins TRBV20-1 and TRBJ2-1; TRBD1 matches 9 bases. This CDR3 contains 12 residues. Germline loops: CDR1 DFQATT, CDR2 SNEGSKA (reference sequence). The V and J ends lost 3 bases and 7 bases, in that order; junction bases with no gene match: 1. CDR3 DNA: TGCAGTGCTAGCGGGACAGGGAATGAGCAGTTCTTC. Amino acid sequence: CSASGTGNEQFF.

The chain carries TRBV20-1 and TRBJ2-3; the match to TRBD2 covers 7 bases. J was trimmed by 5 bases and V by 8 bases; bases with no gene match: 16. The CDR3 is 15 amino acids. CDR1 DFQATT and CDR2 SNEGSKA come from the germline V gene (reference sequence). The CDR3 DNA is TGCAGTTCTCCAAGACCTCTCGCGGGAGTAGATACGCAGTATTTT. Translation: CSSPRPLAGVDTQYF.

The chain uses TRBV3-1 and TRBJ2-1, with 7 bases lining up with TRBD2. The CDR3 covers 16 residues. The germline V gene has CDR1 LGHDT and CDR2 YNNKEL (reference sequence). V trimming: 3 bases; J trimming: 6 bases; junction bases outside the gene matches: 11. The CDR3 coding sequence is TGTGCCAGCAGCCATATCCGGACTAGTCCCTTCAATGAGCAGTTCTTC. Translated, it gives CASSHIRTSPFNEQFF.

A few counts support this clonotype. The J gene is TRBJ2-1, the V gene TRBV3-1, with 9 bases identical to TRBD1. Germline V CDR1 and CDR2: LGHDT, YNNKEL (reference sequence). After removal of 5 bases from V and 1 base from J, the junction contained 3 bases not matched to a gene. The CDR3 extends over 15 amino acids. The CDR3 DNA is TGTGCCAGCAGCATGGACAGGGGATCCTACAATGAGCAGTTCTTC. It encodes CASSMDRGSYNEQFF.

This clonotype was picked up many times. The chain couples TRBV12-3 or TRBV12-4 to TRBJ2-6; the match to TRBD2 covers 9 bases. This CDR3 contains 14 residues. J lost 13 bases, V lost 4 bases, and 8 bases had no gene match. The CDR3 coding sequence is TGTGCCAGCAGTTATAGCGGGAGCGCTCGGGTCCTGACTTTC. Translation gives CASSYSGSARVLTF.

The sample holds a few counts of this clonotype. A junction boundary mismatches the germline segment, possibly from a read error. The chain links TRBV9 to TRBJ2-1; D is unclear. The CDR3 has 8 residues. Germline CDR1 and CDR2: SGDLS and YYNGEE. The chain's CDR3 is CARPRLNF. DNA of the CDR3: TGTGCCAGACCCAGGCTTAACTTC. The whole variable domain, filled in from reference TRBV9 and TRBJ2-1, reads DSGVTQTPKHLITATGQRVTLRCSPRSGDLSVYWYQQSLDQGLQFLIQYYNGEERAKGNILERFSAQQFPDLHSELNLSSLELGDSALYFCARPRLNFGPGTRLTVL.

This clonotype was seen many times. V is TRBV7-2 and J is TRBJ2-5; D gene ambiguous. The germline CDR1 and CDR2 sequences are SGHTA and FQGNSA. Trimming left V 2 bases short and J 5 bases short, with 15 bases between. The CDR3 loop spans 15 amino acids. The CDR3 bases are TGTGCCAGCAGCTTATTAACTGGGATAAGGGAGACCCAGTACTTC. Residues: CASSLLTGIRETQYF.